These 32 T cell receptor beta chains originate from one sample sequenced in a study of cytomegalovirus exposure and HLA in healthy donors. Vbeta (60) and Jbeta (13) primers were used in the PCR. Assay used: immunoSEQ multiplex PCR; TCRdb lists only in-frame clones, some missing. The sample consists of fewer than 250,000 clones, 70% to 80% of them appearing once. The sample was PBMCs. These receptors came from a woman in her twenties or thirties in good health and CMV-seronegative.

This chain links TRBV27 with TRBJ2-7, with 11 bases identical to TRBD2. Germline assignment: CDR1 MNHEY and CDR2 SMNVEV (reference sequence). Germline trimming cut 5 bases from V and 0 bases from J; bases unmatched to any gene: 3. The CDR3 runs 15 residues. The CDR3 loop reads CASSTTSGSSYEQYF. Here the CDR3 DNA reads TGTGCCAGCAGTACCACTAGCGGGAGCTCCTACGAGCAGTACTTC.

This clone appeared a single time. The chain couples TRBV11-2 to TRBJ2-1; 9 bases line up with TRBD2. The V segment lost 5 bases and the J segment 5 bases; nucleotides outside the gene matches: 7. The CDR3 covers 15 residues. The germline V gene has CDR1 SGHAT and CDR2 FQNNGV. The CDR3 coding sequence is TGTGCCAGCAGCATTAGCGGGGGTGGGAACAATGAGCAGTTCTTC. It is translated as CASSISGGGNNEQFF.

The genes are TRBV5-6 and TRBJ2-7, with TRBD2 identical over 10 bases. The CDR3 extends over 16 amino acids. Per the germline V gene, CDR1 is SGHDT and CDR2 is YYEEEE. V shed 4 bases and J 7 bases; nucleotides not matched to a gene: 14. The CDR3 DNA reads TGTGCCAGCAGCCCACGACTAGCGGGTCCCGGTGAGGAGCAGTACTTC. Its translation: CASSPRLAGPGEEQYF. The whole variable domain, filled in from reference TRBV5-6 and TRBJ2-7, reads DAGVTQSPTHLIKTRGQQVTLRCSPKSGHDTVSWYQQALGQGPQFIFQYYEEEERQRGNFPDRFSGHQFPNYSSELNVNALLLGDSALYLCASSPRLAGPGEEQYFGPGTRLTVT.

The chain employs TRBV5-5 and TRBJ1-1; 7 positions agree with TRBD1. V was pared by 4 bases and J by 7 bases, with 10 bases of the junction left unmatched. Germline CDR1 SGHKS, CDR2 YYEKEE (reference sequence). The CDR3 extends over 14 amino acids. The CDR3 bases are TGTGCCAGCAGCCTGACAGGGTTGAACGGTGAAGCTTTCTTT. Translating gives CASSLTGLNGEAFF.

The sample holds a few counts of this clone. The rearrangement uses TRBV5-1 and TRBJ2-1, with a tentative D call TRBD1 (6 bases). The V gene lost 3 bases and the J gene lost 6 bases, with 16 bases spanning the gap. The CDR3 length is 15 residues. Per germline, CDR1 SGHRS and CDR2 YFSETQ. The CDR3 DNA reads TGCGCCAGCAGCTCCCGGGACAAACAGATCAATGAGCAGTTCTTC. Residues: CASSSRDKQINEQFF.

The CDR3 region is CASSQELSYEQYF. The DNA for the CDR3 is TGCGCCAGCAGCCAAGAGCTGAGTTACGAGCAGTACTTC. The chain carries TRBV4-1 and TRBJ2-5; no clear D. The J call may be in error: the DNA end matches TRBJ2-7 better. The CDR3 is made up of 13 amino acids. The germline CDR1 and CDR2 sequences are MGHRA and YSYEKL.

The gene calls are TRBV7-9 and TRBJ1-1, with no clear D. V lost 4 bases, J lost 8 bases, and 20 bases lay in between. This CDR3 has 15 amino acids. Germline CDR1 is SEHNR and CDR2 is FQNEAQ (reference sequence). CDR3 region: CASSSTVTLPPEAFF. The CDR3 DNA reads as TGTGCCAGCAGCTCCACGGTGACTCTTCCGCCCGAAGCTTTCTTT.

This clone was seen more than once but under ten times. The chain is built from TRBV6-5 and TRBJ1-6, with D unclear. V lost 6 bases and J 8 bases, leaving 11 bases between the germline ends. The CDR3 is 13 residues long. CDR1 is MNHEY, CDR2 SVGAGI, per germline. DNA of the CDR3: TGTGCCAGCAGCGCTAGGGAGGATTCACCCCTCCACTTT. Its translation: CASSAREDSPLHF.

The chain combines TRBV6-7 with TRBJ1-3; weak D call: TRBD1 (6 bases). TRBV6-7 is treated as an ORF (open reading frame) with a function not yet certain. V lost 0 bases to trimming and J lost 0 bases, with 24 bases between them. The CDR3 totals 21 residues. CDR3 protein: CASSYSRWTAGWLSSGNTIYF. The CDR3 region has the DNA TGTGCCAGCAGTTACTCTCGCTGGACAGCCGGGTGGTTGAGCTCTGGAAACACCATATATTTT.

The chain joins TRBV30 to TRBJ1-2, with 8 bases that match TRBD1. Germline CDR1 is GTSNPN and CDR2 is SVGIG (reference sequence). The trim removed 1 base at V and 1 base at J, leaving 5 bases unmatched. The CDR3 extends over 15 amino acids. CDR3 region: CAWSGRTGHNYGYTF. The CDR3 DNA reads TGTGCCTGGAGTGGGAGGACAGGGCATAACTATGGCTACACCTTC. Looking up the rest from reference TRBV30 and TRBJ1-2 gives the full variable domain: SQTIHQWPATLVQPVGSPLSLECTVEGTSNPNLYWYRQAAGRGLQLLFYSVGIGQISSEVPQNLSASRPQDRQFILSSKKLLLSDSGFYLCAWSGRTGHNYGYTFGSGTRLTVV.

The chain recombines TRBV6-1 with TRBJ2-7; 7 bases are shared with TRBD1. Germline V gene data show CDR1 as MNHNS and CDR2 as SASEGT. V lost 4 bases, J lost 3 bases, and 9 bases stayed unmatched. The CDR3 runs 15 residues. CDR3: CASSGQGQTIYEQYF. CDR3 nucleotides: TGTGCCAGCAGTGGACAGGGACAGACCATCTACGAGCAGTACTTC.

The chain links TRBV5-1 to TRBJ2-1, with D uncertain. Germline V gives CDR1 SGHRS, CDR2 YFSETQ. The CDR3 contains 15 residues. Trimming removed 4 bases from V and 0 bases from J, with 11 bases in between. The CDR3 sequence: CASSGEASSYNEQFF. Here the CDR3 DNA reads TGCGCCAGCAGCGGAGAGGCGAGCTCCTACAATGAGCAGTTCTTC. The full variable domain, in which reference TRBV5-1 and TRBJ2-1 provide the parts outside the CDR3, is KAGVTQTPRYLIKTRGQQVTLSCSPISGHRSVSWYQQTPGQGLQFLFEYFSETQRNKGNFPGRFSGRQFSNSRSEMNVSTLELGDSALYLCASSGEASSYNEQFFGPGTRLTVL.

The rearrangement joins TRBV5-1 to TRBJ2-1, with 7 bases that match TRBD1. Germline CDR1 and CDR2: SGHRS and YFSETQ. The ends lost 4 bases at V and 8 bases at J; junction bases unmatched: 6. The CDR3 totals 13 residues. The CDR3 nucleotides are TGCGCCAGCAGCATCGACAGGGTCCATGAGCAGTTCTTC. This encodes CASSIDRVHEQFF.

V gene TRBV18 combines with J gene TRBJ2-2; D possibly corresponds to TRBD1 (5 bases). V was clipped by 8 bases and J by 5 bases, with 15 bases between them. The CDR3 length is 14 residues. In germline, CDR1 is KGHSH, CDR2 LQKENI. CDR3 sequence: CASHPGRETGELFF. In nucleotides, the CDR3 is TGTGCCAGCCACCCGGGCAGGGAAACCGGGGAGCTGTTTTTT.

The V gene is TRBV5-1, the J gene TRBJ2-3; TRBD2 aligns across 13 bases. CDR1 is SGHRS, CDR2 YFSETQ, per germline. This CDR3 region has 17 residues. Trimming cost V 3 bases and J 4 bases; bases outside gene matches: 8. CDR3 sequence (DNA): TGCGCCAGCAGCTGGGCACTAGCGGGAGGGCGTGCAGATACGCAGTATTTT. As protein: CASSWALAGGRADTQYF.

This chain links TRBV7-8 with TRBJ2-1, with D possibly TRBD2 on 6 matching bases. The germline V gene encodes CDR1 SGHVS and CDR2 FQNEAQ. The CDR3 consists of 13 residues. V dropped 8 bases and J dropped 6 bases, with 14 bases sitting between them. This CDR3 is CASRPGTPNEQFF. The CDR3 coding sequence is TGTGCCAGCCGGCCCGGGACTCCCAATGAGCAGTTCTTC.

A note on this clone: The germline gene is not matched at one end of the junction; a read error may be the cause. The rearrangement joins TRBV7-9 to TRBJ1-6, with TRBD1 matching 7 bases. CDR1 and CDR2 (germline): SEHNR, FQNEAQ (reference sequence). The CDR3 runs to 14 residues. CDR3 nucleotides: TGTTCCAGCAGCTTTACAGGGGTTAATTCACCCCTCCACTTT. Translated, it gives CSSSFTGVNSPLHF.

The chain has TRBV4-1 and TRBJ1-1; TRBD1 matches at 7 bases. This CDR3 has 17 residues. V lost 2 bases to trimming and J lost 0 bases; unmatched junction nucleotides: 9. Germline V CDR1 and CDR2: MGHRA, YSYEKL. The CDR3 is CASSQMGQLGMNTEAFF. CDR3 sequence (DNA): TGCGCCAGCAGCCAAATGGGACAGTTGGGAATGAACACTGAAGCTTTCTTT.

The rearrangement links TRBV20-1 to TRBJ1-2; D ambiguous. CDR1 and CDR2 (germline): DFQATT, SNEGSKA (reference sequence). Trimming shortened V by 7 bases and J by 8 bases, and 14 bases separated the two germline ends. The CDR3 runs to 11 residues. The CDR3 sequence is CSVSWRAGYTF. The CDR3 nucleotides read TGCAGTGTTAGCTGGAGAGCCGGCTACACCTTC.

The CDR3 DNA reads TGTGCCAGCAGCCCGCTACGGGGAGGCGGGGAGCTGTTTTTT. Its translation is CASSPLRGGGELFF. V and J are TRBV7-9 and TRBJ2-2; D might be TRBD2 (6 bases). The V gene's germline CDR1 is SEHNR and CDR2 FQNEAQ (reference sequence). The CDR3 totals 14 residues. V was clipped by 5 bases and J by 7 bases, with 14 bases between them.

Notes on this clone: One end of the junction does not line up with germline, which may come from a read error. The identical CDR3 is also encoded by other nucleotide sequences in the sample. The J gene is TRBJ2-3, the V gene TRBV5-1; 7 bases align to TRBD1. Germline V lookup: CDR1 SGHRS, CDR2 YFSETQ. CDR3 length: 14 amino acids. DNA for the CDR3: TGCGCCAGCAGCTTGGGAGGGGGCACTGATACGCAGTATTTT. Translated, it gives CASSLGGGTDTQYF.

The V and J genes are TRBV6-4 and TRBJ2-6; 9 nucleotides match TRBD2. Germline CDR1 MRHNA, CDR2 SNTAGT. V gave up 3 bases and J gave up 0 bases; unmatched junction bases: 3. The CDR3 length is 17 residues. The DNA of the CDR3 is TGTGCCAGCAGTGAAGGGACTAGCATCTCTGGGGCCAACGTCCTGACTTTC. Translated: CASSEGTSISGANVLTF.

The rearrangement links TRBV6-6 to TRBJ1-5; tentatively, D is TRBD1 (5 bases). Trimming pared 8 bases from V and 6 bases from J, leaving 17 bases between. The V gene's germline CDR1 is MNHNY and CDR2 SVGAGI (reference sequence). The CDR3 runs 14 residues. The CDR3 protein is CASASGYPGQPQHF. The CDR3 DNA sequence: TGTGCCAGCGCGTCAGGGTACCCCGGTCAGCCCCAGCATTTT.

The V and J genes are TRBV30 and TRBJ2-3, with 10 bases lining up with TRBD2. V lost 1 base and J lost 5; bases outside the gene matches: 6. This CDR3 has 15 amino acids. Looked up from germline, CDR1 is GTSNPN and CDR2 is SVGIG (reference sequence). The CDR3 here is CAWSEALAGRDTQYF. The CDR3 nucleotides are TGTGCCTGGAGTGAAGCACTAGCGGGAAGAGATACGCAGTATTTT.

The chain couples TRBV2 to TRBJ2-3; 9 bases agree with TRBD1. The CDR3 is made up of 17 amino acids. Germline trimming cut 0 bases from V and 2 bases from J; bases unmatched to any gene: 6. The germline gives CDR1 SNHLY, CDR2 FYNNEI. The CDR3 protein is CASSEATGTGNTDTQYF. In nucleotides, the CDR3 is TGTGCCAGCAGTGAAGCGACCGGGACAGGGAACACAGATACGCAGTATTTT.

The CDR3 protein is CASSPWGSLSTEAFF. The CDR3 nucleotides are TGTGCCAGCTCACCCTGGGGCAGTTTGAGCACTGAAGCTTTCTTT. The V and J genes are TRBV18 and TRBJ1-1, with TRBD1 as a possible D gene (5 bases). Germline V CDR1 and CDR2: KGHSH, LQKENI. The CDR3 sequence is 15 residues long. V dropped 3 bases and J dropped 4 bases, with 15 bases sitting between them.

This clone was picked up a small number of times. The chain joins TRBV5-4 to TRBJ2-1, with D uncertain. The germline V and J ends were trimmed by 4 bases and 0 bases, with 14 bases remaining between them. This CDR3 region has 16 residues. Germline-derived CDR1 and CDR2 are SGHNT and YYREEE (reference sequence). The CDR3 nucleotides are TGTGCCAGCAGCAGCCGTTCGGGTGGCTCCTACAATGAGCAGTTCTTC. Translating gives CASSSRSGGSYNEQFF.

The chain carries TRBV18 and TRBJ2-5; 7 nucleotides align to TRBD1. With the DNA end fitting TRBJ2-7 better, the J assignment may be wrong. This CDR3 has 16 residues. The V gene's germline CDR1 is KGHSH and CDR2 LQKENI. DNA for the CDR3: TGTGCCAGCTCACATACCCTAGGGGGCACATCTCACGAGCAGTACTTC. Its translation is CASSHTLGGTSHEQYF.

The gene calls are TRBV18 and TRBJ1-1; TRBD1 agrees at 12 bases. The V gene end was trimmed by 5 bases and the J gene end by 5 bases; junction bases not matched to a gene: 12. Germline V gives CDR1 KGHSH, CDR2 LQKENI. The CDR3 is made up of 17 amino acids. As DNA, the CDR3 is TGTGCCAGCTCATCAGTAACCGGGACAGGGGGCTCGACTGAAGCTTTCTTT. Residues: CASSSVTGTGGSTEAFF.

The chain links TRBV7-9 to TRBJ1-1; 8 bases are shared with TRBD1. The CDR3 totals 14 residues. CDR1 and CDR2 (germline): SEHNR, FQNEAQ (reference sequence). The trim removed 5 bases at V and 5 bases at J, leaving 7 bases unmatched. The CDR3 reads CASSTRQGRTEAFF. The CDR3 nucleotides read TGTGCCAGCAGCACTCGACAGGGGCGGACTGAAGCTTTCTTT. The whole variable domain, remainder taken from reference TRBV7-9 and TRBJ1-1, is DTGVSQNPRHKITKRGQNVTFRCDPISEHNRLYWYRQTLGQGPEFLTYFQNEAQLEKSRLLSDRFSAERPKGSFSTLEIQRTEQGDSAMYLCASSTRQGRTEAFFGQGTRLTVV.

A single count supports this clone. This rearrangement joins TRBV21-1 to TRBJ1-1; the table's TRBD1 call for D was not verified on the DNA. TRBV21-1 is a recognized pseudogene. The CDR3 loop spans 18 amino acids. Here the CDR3 reads CASSKVSQGKKVNTEAFF. The CDR3 DNA sequence: TGTGCCAGCAGCAAAGTCTCTCAGGGAAAGAAAGTGAACACTGAAGCTTTCTTT.

The chain links TRBV19 to TRBJ1-1; D might be TRBD1 (6 bases). This CDR3 has 11 residues. Trimming pared 7 bases from V and 5 bases from J, leaving 8 bases between. Germline V gene lookup returns CDR1 LNHDA and CDR2 SQIVND (reference sequence). CDR3 protein: CASIDRTEAFF. DNA for the CDR3: TGTGCCAGTATCGACAGGACTGAAGCTTTCTTT.